This T cell receptor beta chain emerged from a study of CXCR3-negative and CXCR3-positive naive CD8 T cells. UMI-tagged TRB cDNA libraries were built via 5' RACE. Using the 5' RACE reads, TCRdb records one entry per CDR3 protein without DNA. The sample yields around 63,000 distinct CDR3 sequences, of which the top ten take up roughly 4.4%. The length of the CDR3 is 17 residues. Germline V gene data show CDR1 as SGHVS and CDR2 as FNYEAQ. Overall study results and limits: Greater hydrophobicity was found in TRB CDR3s of CXCR3-positive naive cells than of CXCR3-negative naive cells.

As for this clonotype: Its target is unknown.

Triplicates of 300,000 or so cells were sorted from each CD8+ T cell subset. CD45RO-CCR7+CD27+CD95- cells counted as naive CD8+ T cells. This clonotype originated in a human donor in good health. Some clones in this sample may be carry-over from other donors' samples. The V call is TRBV7-6, the J call TRBJ2-5; TCRdb calls TRBD2, which cannot be checked without DNA. The sample comprised naive CXCR3+ CD8+ T cells from blood. Subset of the sample: CD45RO-CCR7+CD27+CD95- naive CD8+ T cells expressing CXCR3 (TNR3+). CDR3 amino acids: CASSPWGGRNHQETQYF.